This section outlines one T cell receptor (beta chain) sequence together with its context. Its antigen is as yet unknown. The sample is drawn from a study of cytomegalovirus exposure and HLA in healthy donors. Study background: The approximately 130 validation repertoires and the roughly 700 first-cohort repertoires shared a platform, a later analysis reported. Whole-study findings and limits: For most TCR sequences rarity was the rule, although some public TCRs occurred in many donors. High specificity and sensitivity for cytomegalovirus status were reported for the classifier. CMV antigen specificity of a few CMV-associated chains was confirmed in vitro.

Profiling relied on immunoSEQ multiplex PCR, and the TCRdb table lists in-frame clones only, not all of them. The sample has more than 250,000 clones, approximately 90% seen once. Deletions cut 5 bases from V and 4 bases from J, with 9 bases between. The length of the CDR3 is 12 residues. Germline CDR1 reads MDHEN; CDR2 reads SYDVKM. This chain connects TRBV28 to TRBJ2-7; no firm D call. The sequence was collected from a woman aged 25 to 39 in good health and CMV-seropositive. Sequences were obtained from PBMCs. CDR3 in DNA: TGTGCCAGCAGTGGCCCCCAATACGAGCAGTACTTC. The encoded protein is CASSGPQYEQYF.